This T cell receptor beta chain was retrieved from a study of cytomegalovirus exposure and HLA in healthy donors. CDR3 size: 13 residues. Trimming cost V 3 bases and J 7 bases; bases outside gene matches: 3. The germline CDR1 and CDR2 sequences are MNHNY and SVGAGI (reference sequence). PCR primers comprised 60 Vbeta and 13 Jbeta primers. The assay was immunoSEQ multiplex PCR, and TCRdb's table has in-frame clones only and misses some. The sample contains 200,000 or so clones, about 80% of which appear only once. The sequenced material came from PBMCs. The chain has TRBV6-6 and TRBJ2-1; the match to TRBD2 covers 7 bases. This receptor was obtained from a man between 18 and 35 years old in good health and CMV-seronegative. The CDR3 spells CASSYGGGNEQFF. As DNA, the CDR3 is TGTGCCAGCAGTTATGGCGGGGGAAATGAGCAGTTCTTC.